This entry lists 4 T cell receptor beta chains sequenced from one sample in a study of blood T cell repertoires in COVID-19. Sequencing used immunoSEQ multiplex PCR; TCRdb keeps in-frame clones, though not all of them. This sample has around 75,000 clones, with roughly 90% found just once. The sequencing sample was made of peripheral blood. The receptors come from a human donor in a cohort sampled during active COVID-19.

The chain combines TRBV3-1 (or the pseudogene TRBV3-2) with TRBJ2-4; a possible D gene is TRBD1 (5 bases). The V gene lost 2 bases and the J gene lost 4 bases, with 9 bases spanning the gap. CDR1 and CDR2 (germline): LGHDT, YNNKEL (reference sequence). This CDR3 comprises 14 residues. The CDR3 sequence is CASSQNDRKNIQYF. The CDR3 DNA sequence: TGTGCCAGCAGCCAAAACGACAGAAAAAACATTCAGTACTTC.

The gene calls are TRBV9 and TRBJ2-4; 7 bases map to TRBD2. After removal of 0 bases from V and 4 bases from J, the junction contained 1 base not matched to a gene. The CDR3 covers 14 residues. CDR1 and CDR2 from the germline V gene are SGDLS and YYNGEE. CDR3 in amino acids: CASSVEAGKNIQYF. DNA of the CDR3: TGTGCCAGCAGCGTAGAAGCGGGAAAAAACATTCAGTACTTC.

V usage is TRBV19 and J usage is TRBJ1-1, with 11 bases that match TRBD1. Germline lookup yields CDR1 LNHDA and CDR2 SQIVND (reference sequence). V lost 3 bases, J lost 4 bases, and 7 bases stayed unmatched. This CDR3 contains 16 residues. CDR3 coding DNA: TGTGCCAGTAGTATTCTCGCCGGGACAGGGGGCACTGAAGCTTTCTTT. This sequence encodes CASSILAGTGGTEAFF.

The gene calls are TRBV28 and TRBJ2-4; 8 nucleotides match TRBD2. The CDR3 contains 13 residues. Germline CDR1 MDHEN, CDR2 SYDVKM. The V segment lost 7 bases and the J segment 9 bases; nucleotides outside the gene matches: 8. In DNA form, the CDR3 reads TGTGCCAGCAACTCCGGGGGGGTGGGCATTCAGTACTTC. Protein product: CASNSGGVGIQYF. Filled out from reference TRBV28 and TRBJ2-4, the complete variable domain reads DVKVTQSSRYLVKRTGEKVFLECVQDMDHENMFWYRQDPGLGLRLIYFSYDVKMKEKGDIPEGYSVSREKKERFSLILESASTNQTSMYLCASNSGGVGIQYFGAGTRLSVL.